This entry lists 24 T cell receptor beta chains sequenced from one sample in a study of cytomegalovirus exposure and HLA in healthy donors. The PCR employed 60 Vbeta primers together with 13 Jbeta primers. The data were produced by immunoSEQ multiplex PCR, yet TCRdb's version contains in-frame clones alone and is incomplete. Of approximately 160,000 clones listed, roughly 80% are singletons. Material for sequencing was PBMCs. The receptors originated from a male donor in good health and CMV-seronegative.

This sequence joins TRBV6-1 and TRBJ2-7, with 7 bases lining up with TRBD2. The CDR3 extends over 13 amino acids. V lost 3 bases, J lost 4 bases, and 3 bases stayed unmatched. The germline V gene has CDR1 MNHNS and CDR2 SASEGT. CDR3 loop: CASSEPGLYEQYF. CDR3 nucleotide sequence: TGTGCCAGCAGTGAGCCGGGACTATACGAGCAGTACTTC.

V usage is TRBV6-6 and J usage is TRBJ1-1; possibly TRBD1 for D (5 bases). The CDR3 has 13 amino acids. Germline V gene sequence: CDR1 MNHNY, CDR2 SVGAGI (reference sequence). The ends were cut back, 4 bases at V and 4 bases at J, with 10 bases in the middle. Here the CDR3 DNA reads TGTGCCAGCAGTTCTCGGGGGGTCACTGAAGCTTTCTTT. Protein: CASSSRGVTEAFF.

This clone was seen a few times. V usage is TRBV6-1 and J usage is TRBJ1-1, with TRBD1 identical over 8 bases. CDR1 and CDR2 from the germline V gene are MNHNS and SASEGT. Losses at the gene ends were 5 bases for V and 4 bases for J; bases not matched to a gene: 3. This CDR3 comprises 13 residues. The CDR3 protein is CASSMTGVTEAFF. The CDR3 bases are TGTGCCAGCAGTATGACAGGGGTCACTGAAGCTTTCTTT.

J is TRBJ2-1 and V is TRBV2; 10 bases match TRBD2. This CDR3 has 15 amino acids. V shed 4 bases, J shed 4 bases, and the junction held 4 bases outside the gene matches. Germline V gene data show CDR1 as SNHLY and CDR2 as FYNNEI. The DNA of the CDR3 is TGTGCCAGCAGTGGGAGCGGGGGGGCTTACAATGAGCAGTTCTTC. Translation: CASSGSGGAYNEQFF. The full variable domain, rest sourced from reference TRBV2 and TRBJ2-1, is EPEVTQTPSHQVTQMGQEVILRCVPISNHLYFYWYRQILGQKVEFLVSFYNNEISEKSEIFDDQFSVERPDGSNFTLKIRSTKLEDSAMYFCASSGSGGAYNEQFFGPGTRLTVL.

The chain couples TRBV7-6 to TRBJ1-1; a weak D match, TRBD1 (5 bases). Germline V gives CDR1 SGHVS, CDR2 FNYEAQ. V was clipped by 1 base and J by 0 bases, with 6 bases between them. This CDR3 is 14 amino acids long. CDR3 sequence reads: CASSLGGVNTEAFF. The CDR3 region has the DNA TGTGCCAGCAGCTTAGGGGGGGTGAACACTGAAGCTTTCTTT.

The rearrangement uses TRBV18 and TRBJ1-1; D might be TRBD1 (6 bases). The germline CDR1 and CDR2 sequences are KGHSH and LQKENI. The CDR3 extends over 14 amino acids. V was cut by 3 bases and J by 4 bases, with 12 bases left in between. In DNA form, the CDR3 reads TGTGCCAGCTCACCCTCAGGGGAGGGCACTGAAGCTTTCTTT. Residues: CASSPSGEGTEAFF.

This chain links TRBV4-2 with TRBJ2-3; 8 bases are shared with TRBD2. Germline CDR1 and CDR2: LGHNA and YNFKEQ. J lost 10 bases, V lost 2 bases, and 14 bases had no gene match. This CDR3 has 16 amino acids. Written as DNA, the CDR3 is TGTGCCAGCAGCCAAAAAGCGGGAGAAGGTGGGGGGGCGCAGTATTTT. It codes for CASSQKAGEGGGAQYF.

The V call is TRBV5-6, the J call TRBJ1-5; TRBD1 matches 8 bases. Per germline, CDR1 SGHDT and CDR2 YYEEEE. The CDR3 totals 13 residues. J was trimmed by 7 bases and V by 2 bases; bases with no gene match: 2. CDR3 sequence (DNA): TGTGCCAGCAGCTTCGACAGGGGCCAGCCCCAGCATTTT. Translating gives CASSFDRGQPQHF. Full variable domain (missing parts from reference TRBV5-6 and TRBJ1-5): DAGVTQSPTHLIKTRGQQVTLRCSPKSGHDTVSWYQQALGQGPQFIFQYYEEEERQRGNFPDRFSGHQFPNYSSELNVNALLLGDSALYLCASSFDRGQPQHFGDGTRLSIL.

J is TRBJ2-7 and V is TRBV6-5; 8 nucleotides match TRBD1. This CDR3 region has 15 residues. Germline V gene lookup returns CDR1 MNHEY and CDR2 SVGAGI. V was pared by 7 bases and J by 0 bases, with 8 bases of the junction left unmatched. The CDR3 DNA reads as TGTGCCAGCACCATCGACAGGGGAAGCTCCTACGAGCAGTACTTC. It specifies CASTIDRGSSYEQYF.

The chain is built from TRBV9 and TRBJ1-1, with D unclear. In germline, CDR1 is SGDLS, CDR2 YYNGEE. The length of the CDR3 is 17 residues. With 0 bases removed from V and 5 bases from J, the gap between germline ends came to 20 bases. This CDR3 reads CASSVGGAGGSFTEAFF. The CDR3 coding sequence is TGTGCCAGCAGCGTAGGTGGAGCAGGAGGAAGTTTTACTGAAGCTTTCTTT.

V is TRBV19 and J is TRBJ2-5, with D maybe TRBD1 (5 bases). In germline, CDR1 is LNHDA, CDR2 SQIVND (reference sequence). V lost 1 base, J lost 10 bases, and 7 bases lay in between. This CDR3 region has 11 residues. CDR3 nucleotides: TGTGCCAGTAGTATAGGGACATTCCAGTACTTC. This codes for CASSIGTFQYF.

This clone was observed a single time. CDR3 residues: CSVLLQGSLGYTF. The DNA for the CDR3 is TGCAGCGTTCTCCTACAGGGGTCTTTAGGCTACACCTTC. This chain connects TRBV29-1 to TRBJ1-2; 7 positions agree with TRBD1. V gave up 5 bases and J gave up 8 bases; unmatched junction bases: 11. CDR1 SQVTM and CDR2 ANQGSEA come from the germline V gene. This CDR3 has 13 residues.

The chain links TRBV2 to TRBJ1-5; D call uncertain. CDR1 and CDR2 from the germline V gene are SNHLY and FYNNEI. V was pared by 9 bases and J by 4 bases, with 19 bases between. This CDR3 contains 15 residues. CDR3 bases: TGTGCCAGTAGCGTCCAGCAATTGGGGAATCAGCCCCAGCATTTT. Protein sequence: CASSVQQLGNQPQHF. Combining the CDR3 with reference TRBV2 and TRBJ1-5 gives the whole variable domain EPEVTQTPSHQVTQMGQEVILRCVPISNHLYFYWYRQILGQKVEFLVSFYNNEISEKSEIFDDQFSVERPDGSNFTLKIRSTKLEDSAMYFCASSVQQLGNQPQHFGDGTRLSIL.

The rearrangement links TRBV19 to TRBJ1-3; tentatively, D is TRBD1 (5 bases). The CDR3 contains 15 residues. CDR1 is LNHDA and CDR2 is SQIVND in the germline V gene (reference sequence). The V and J ends lost 4 bases and 2 bases respectively, with 12 bases between them. Here the CDR3 reads CASSTVGGTGNTIYF. The CDR3 DNA reads as TGTGCCAGTAGTACCGTGGGGGGGACTGGAAACACCATATATTTT. Looking up the rest from reference TRBV19 and TRBJ1-3 gives the full variable domain: DGGITQSPKYLFRKEGQNVTLSCEQNLNHDAMYWYRQDPGQGLRLIYYSQIVNDFQKGDIAEGYSVSREKKESFPLTVTSAQKNPTAFYLCASSTVGGTGNTIYFGEGSWLTVV.

The genes are TRBV5-5 and TRBJ1-1; D is ambiguous. Germline lookup yields CDR1 SGHKS and CDR2 YYEKEE (reference sequence). The CDR3 consists of 17 residues. Trimming removed 0 bases from V and 2 bases from J, with 17 bases in between. CDR3 DNA sequence: TGTGCCAGCAGCTTGGCCAATGCCCGGGTGGGTAACACTGAAGCTTTCTTT. As protein: CASSLANARVGNTEAFF.

The gene calls are TRBV9 and TRBJ2-5; tentatively, D is TRBD2 (6 bases). Germline V gene sequence: CDR1 SGDLS, CDR2 YYNGEE. V lost 2 bases and J 1 base, leaving 9 bases between the germline ends. This CDR3 comprises 14 residues. CDR3 region: CASSVSGGQETQYF. Here the CDR3 DNA reads TGTGCCAGCAGCGTTAGCGGAGGCCAAGAGACCCAGTACTTC.

Only a few counts were recorded for this clone. This chain uses TRBV13 with TRBJ1-1; D ambiguous. This CDR3 region has 13 residues. From germline, CDR1 is PRHDT and CDR2 FYEKMQ (reference sequence). V gave up 6 bases and J gave up 2 bases, with 10 bases separating them. CDR3 DNA sequence: TGTGCCAGCAGTCGGTCCCACAACACTGAAGCTTTCTTT. Encoded protein: CASSRSHNTEAFF.

V gene TRBV7-9 combines with J gene TRBJ2-7; 9 bases are shared with TRBD1. Per the germline V gene, CDR1 is SEHNR and CDR2 is FQNEAQ (reference sequence). The trim removed 4 bases at V and 5 bases at J, leaving 9 bases unmatched. This CDR3 region has 15 residues. CDR3 residues: CASSSRGQGMDEQYF. DNA for the CDR3: TGTGCCAGCAGCTCCCGCGGACAGGGGATGGACGAGCAGTACTTC.

This chain connects TRBV5-5 to TRBJ2-7; D not resolved. Trimming took 0 bases from V and 2 from J, leaving 9 bases between them. Germline CDR1 and CDR2: SGHKS and YYEKEE (reference sequence). The CDR3 has 14 residues. The CDR3 protein is CASSLGLNPYEQYF. The CDR3 nucleotides read TGTGCCAGCAGCTTGGGACTGAACCCCTACGAGCAGTACTTC. The full variable domain, in which reference TRBV5-5 and TRBJ2-7 provide the parts outside the CDR3, is DAGVTQSPTHLIKTRGQQVTLRCSPISGHKSVSWYQQVLGQGPQFIFQYYEKEERGRGNFPDRFSARQFPNYSSELNVNALLLGDSALYLCASSLGLNPYEQYFGPGTRLTVT.

The table lists this clone with a few counts. This sequence joins TRBV29-1 and TRBJ2-5; D is undetermined. This CDR3 has 12 residues. V was pared by 4 bases and J by 2 bases, with 8 bases between. Germline V gene lookup returns CDR1 SQVTM and CDR2 ANQGSEA. CDR3 sequence: CSVVSVQETQYF. The CDR3 DNA is TGCAGCGTTGTATCGGTTCAAGAGACCCAGTACTTC.

The chain is built from TRBV5-6 and TRBJ2-7; tentatively, D is TRBD2 (6 bases). The CDR3 loop spans 11 amino acids. V was shortened by 1 base and J by 13 bases, with 12 bases between the two germline ends. The germline CDR1 and CDR2 sequences are SGHDT and YYEEEE. Here the CDR3 DNA reads TGTGCCAGCAGCTTGAGCCGGGACTTATACTTC. It specifies CASSLSRDLYF.

V usage is TRBV18 and J usage is TRBJ1-2; 9 nucleotides match TRBD1. The germline V gene encodes CDR1 KGHSH and CDR2 LQKENI. The CDR3 consists of 16 residues. Germline trimming cut 3 bases from V and 2 bases from J; bases unmatched to any gene: 7. CDR3 loop: CASSPDTGGQNYGYTF. The CDR3 bases are TGTGCCAGCTCACCGGACACAGGGGGCCAAAACTATGGCTACACCTTC.

With regard to this clone: Sequence at one end of the junction differs from germline and may be a read error. The genes are TRBV7-9 and TRBJ2-7; D not resolved. The V gene's germline CDR1 is SEHNR and CDR2 FQNEAQ (reference sequence). The CDR3 runs 12 residues. The CDR3: CSSSLSSYEQYF. The DNA for the CDR3 is TGTTCCAGCAGCCTTAGCTCCTACGAGCAGTACTTC.

This rearrangement joins TRBV5-4 to TRBJ2-1, with 8 bases matching TRBD2. CDR1 is SGHNT and CDR2 is YYREEE in the germline V gene (reference sequence). Losses at the gene ends were 6 bases for V and 2 bases for J; bases not matched to a gene: 4. This CDR3 region has 14 residues. CDR3 region: CASTTSGPYNEQFF. The CDR3 region has the DNA TGTGCCAGCACCACTAGCGGACCCTACAATGAGCAGTTCTTC.